Below, 12 T cell receptor beta chains from the same sample are listed, as sequenced in a study of regulatory T cells in long-lasting Graves disease. Library construction for TCR beta used iRepertoire HTBI primers and Arm-PCR of CDR3 regions. TCRdb recomputed calls from the multiplex PCR reads with MiXCR, one row per CDR3 protein. Here the sample spans roughly 500,000 distinct CDR3 sequences, 20% to 25% being singletons. As to time point: persistent/refractory GD, antithyroid drugs over 5 years with positive TRAb. Isolated PBMC RNA provided the starting material for the TCR library. The sequencing used peripheral blood mononuclear cells (PBMCs), collected when the disease was refractory, from a patient treated with antithyroid drugs. The receptors were gathered from a female donor with Graves disease.

The chain recombines TRBV7-9 with TRBJ1-4; D is ambiguous. Germline V gene lookup returns CDR1 SEHNR and CDR2 FQNEAQ (reference sequence). CDR3 length equals 15 residues. Trimming took 4 bases from V and 6 from J, leaving 15 bases between them. In DNA, the CDR3 is TGTGCCAGCAGCTCAGAGAGGGATGGACATGAAAAACTGTTTTTT. Encoded protein: CASSSERDGHEKLFF.

This clonotype has ten or more counts. The chain links TRBV7-9 to TRBJ1-1, with D possibly TRBD1 on 6 matching bases. From germline, CDR1 is SEHNR and CDR2 FQNEAQ (reference sequence). The V and J ends lost 5 bases and 0 bases respectively, with 10 bases between them. This CDR3 region has 14 residues. The CDR3 DNA is TGTGCCAGCAGCCTGGGACACTTGAACACTGAAGCTTTCTTT. It is translated as CASSLGHLNTEAFF.

This clonotype has more than one count but fewer than ten. This sequence joins TRBV15 and TRBJ2-5; unclear D gene. CDR3 size: 15 residues. Germline CDR1 is LNHNV and CDR2 is YYDKDF (reference sequence). V was clipped by 0 bases and J by 5 bases, with 13 bases between them. Written as DNA, the CDR3 is TGTGCCACCAGCAGAGATAATTCTCTGGGGGAGACCCAGTACTTC. Translated, it gives CATSRDNSLGETQYF.

This clonotype occurred many times. The V call is TRBV20-1, the J call TRBJ2-5; D is unclear. Trimming left V 2 bases short and J 5 bases short, with 12 bases between. This CDR3 spans 13 amino acids. The germline V gene encodes CDR1 DFQATT and CDR2 SNEGSKA (reference sequence). The CDR3 DNA follows: TGCAGTGCTAGATCGGGTCCGGACGAGACCCAGTACTTC. Translated, it gives CSARSGPDETQYF.

The CDR3 region has the DNA TGCGCCAGCAGCCACGAATCGACAGGGCAAGAGACCCAGTACTTC. Its protein is CASSHESTGQETQYF. J is TRBJ2-5 and V is TRBV4-3; 7 positions match TRBD1. Looked up from germline, CDR1 is LGHNA and CDR2 is YSLEER. The CDR3 has 15 residues. The V and J ends lost 3 bases and 2 bases, in that order; junction bases with no gene match: 6.

The chain recombines TRBV7-2 with TRBJ2-3; D gene uncertain. The ends were cut back, 0 bases at V and 4 bases at J, with 2 bases in the middle. The CDR3 runs 12 residues. Germline CDR1 reads SGHTA; CDR2 reads FQGNSA. DNA of the CDR3: TGTGCCAGCAGCTTAGCGCCAGATACGCAGTATTTT. This gives the protein CASSLAPDTQYF. The whole variable domain, filled in from reference TRBV7-2 and TRBJ2-3, reads GAGVSQSPSNKVTEKGKDVELRCDPISGHTALYWYRQSLGQGLEFLIYFQGNSAPDKSGLPSDRFSAERTGGSVSTLTIQRTQQEDSAVYLCASSLAPDTQYFGPGTRLTVL.

This clonotype was detected many times. The V call is TRBV12-3 or TRBV12-4, the J call TRBJ1-4; no clear D gene. The germline V and J ends were trimmed by 6 bases and 8 bases, with 13 bases remaining between them. CDR3 length: 13 amino acids. Here the CDR3 DNA reads TGTGCCAGCAGATCCCCCGTGGGGGAAAAACTGTTTTTT. It is translated as CASRSPVGEKLFF.

The chain recombines TRBV3-1 with TRBJ1-2, with unresolved D. The ends were cut back, 0 bases at V and 7 bases at J, with 9 bases in the middle. The germline V gene encodes CDR1 LGHDT and CDR2 YNNKEL (reference sequence). This CDR3 is built from 13 residues. The CDR3 nucleotides read TGTGCCAGCAGCCAAGATAGAAGAGGTGGCTACACCTTC. Its protein product is CASSQDRRGGYTF. The full variable domain, with the rest looked up from reference TRBV3-1 and TRBJ1-2, is DTAVSQTPKYLVTQMGNDKSIKCEQNLGHDTMYWYKQDSKKFLKIMFSYNNKELIINETVPNRFSPKSPDKAHLNLHINSLELGDSAVYFCASSQDRRGGYTFGSGTRLTVV.

This clonotype was recorded a few times. This chain links TRBV6-1 with TRBJ2-2, with 9 bases aligning to TRBD1. The CDR3 runs 15 residues. CDR1 and CDR2 (germline): MNHNS, SASEGT. J gave up 3 bases and V 4 bases, and 3 bases lay outside the gene matches. This CDR3 reads CASSAQGADTGELFF. CDR3 nucleotides: TGTGCCAGCAGTGCACAGGGGGCTGACACCGGGGAGCTGTTTTTT.

This clonotype was detected a few times. The chain combines TRBV30 with TRBJ2-7; maybe TRBD2 (5 bases). Per the germline V gene, CDR1 is GTSNPN and CDR2 is SVGIG (reference sequence). Trimming took off 6 bases at V and 0 bases at J, with 12 bases between the two ends. The length of the CDR3 is 13 residues. The CDR3 loop is CACTATSSYEQYF. In DNA, the CDR3 is TGTGCCTGCACCGCAACTAGCTCCTACGAGCAGTACTTC.

This rearrangement joins TRBV19 to TRBJ1-2; D remains ambiguous. From germline, CDR1 is LNHDA and CDR2 SQIVND (reference sequence). This CDR3 is 13 amino acids long. Trimming shortened V by 3 bases and J by 8 bases, and 13 bases separated the two germline ends. The CDR3 is CASSILGQRGYTF. CDR3 DNA: TGTGCCAGTAGTATTCTCGGGCAGAGAGGCTACACCTTC.

The chain links TRBV7-9 to TRBJ1-2; a weak D match, TRBD1 (5 bases). V was cut by 1 base and J by 4 bases, with 13 bases left in between. The CDR3 sequence is 15 residues long. Germline CDR1 is SEHNR and CDR2 is FQNEAQ (reference sequence). DNA for the CDR3: TGTGCCAGCAGCTTAGACAAGCGGGGGGTCTATGGCTACACCTTC. Amino acid sequence: CASSLDKRGVYGYTF. The complete variable domain, with remaining parts taken from reference TRBV7-9 and TRBJ1-2, reads DTGVSQNPRHKITKRGQNVTFRCDPISEHNRLYWYRQTLGQGPEFLTYFQNEAQLEKSRLLSDRFSAERPKGSFSTLEIQRTEQGDSAMYLCASSLDKRGVYGYTFGSGTRLTVV.